This T cell receptor beta chain appears in the sequencing data of a study of cytomegalovirus exposure and HLA in healthy donors. Points from the study as a whole: According to a later analysis, donors in an Asian-associated ancestry cluster reportedly had fewer N-insertions than the 666-donor mean.

This clone was counted a single time. Its antigen is as yet unknown. PCR primers comprised 60 Vbeta and 13 Jbeta primers. The method was immunoSEQ multiplex PCR; TCRdb's version includes in-frame clones alone and lacks a portion of them. The sample yields 200,000 or so clones, roughly 84% seen once. The sequencing input was PBMCs. This receptor was obtained from a girl aged 5-17 years in good health and CMV-seronegative.

The CDR3 loop reads CASSNSGGGNQPQHF. CDR3 DNA: TGTGCCAGCAGCAACTCAGGGGGCGGCAATCAGCCCCAGCATTTT. V gene TRBV6-5 combines with J gene TRBJ1-5; 8 nucleotides agree with TRBD1. CDR1 is MNHEY, CDR2 SVGAGI, per germline. Trimming cost V 6 bases and J 2 bases; bases outside gene matches: 6. The CDR3 totals 15 residues.